A selection of T cell receptor beta chains follows, all from one sample in a study of yellow fever vaccine responses in identical twins. TCRdb used MiXCR to reprocess the RT-PCR reads, holding one entry per CDR3 protein. The table records about 12,000 distinct CDR3 sequences, 84% of them present only once. The sample consisted of T cells from blood (PBMCs), unsorted or a sorted subset (not recorded which), taken before or after yellow fever vaccination (not recorded which). The receptor source for this set is a woman younger than 35 who received the yellow fever vaccine. Both conserved end residues are trimmed from each CDR3.

j_gene	v_gene	CDR3aa
TRBJ2-1	TRBV2	ASDFDREGYNEQF
TRBJ2-3	TRBV11-3	ASSPTGGQGTDTQY
TRBJ2-7	TRBV11-3	ASSWRRRYEQY
TRBJ2-1	TRBV11-3	ASSLRDAGRNEQF
TRBJ2-5	TRBV11-3	ASSPLGFPETQY
TRBJ2-7	TRBV10-1	ASRDYNYEQY
TRBJ2-1	TRBV12-3/TRBV12-4	ASSWTGAKNNEQF
TRBJ1-6	TRBV2	ASSQGVTPLH
TRBJ1-1	TRBV11-2	ASSLEVLTEAF
TRBJ2-1	TRBV20-1	SLPERVNEQF
TRBJ1-5	TRBV19	ASSTQAAGTANQPQH
TRBJ2-3	TRBV29-1	STQYDSEDTQY
TRBJ2-2	TRBV20-1	SATGLEGTGELF
TRBJ2-1	TRBV9	ASSPSVPHNEQF
TRBJ1-1	TRBV10-3	AISAAGAPNTEAF
TRBJ2-1	TRBV29-1	SVEERDSGGVFYNEQF
TRBJ2-7	TRBV12-5	ASGLTRDRDRGYEQY
TRBJ1-2	TRBV6-7	ASSCILQGVDGYT
TRBJ2-5	TRBV5-1	ASSLGLAGGLIKTQY
TRBJ1-2	TRBV29-1	SVATAGGYGYT
TRBJ2-5	TRBV3-1	ASRGETQY
TRBJ2-7	TRBV23-1	ASSQGGTGSEQY
TRBJ2-3	TRBV10-3	AISDRTSGGGGTDTQY
TRBJ2-1	TRBV14	ASSYGVYNEQF
TRBJ1-5	TRBV19	ASSIGGDHSNQPQH
TRBJ2-1	TRBV2	ASSEGTGFRFNEQF